This T cell receptor (beta chain) appears in the sequencing data of a study of long-term antiretroviral therapy in people with HIV. Study results and limitations: Blood in the study was drawn between the mid-2000s and the late 2010s, possibly under older ART regimens, which may be less effective than current ones.

Running of the v3.0 immunoSEQ assay took place at survey level. Only in-frame clones appear in the TCRdb table, and some are missing; sequencing was by immunoSEQ multiplex PCR. This table has 20,000 to 25,000 clones, about 86% appearing once. HIV-positive participants all received treatment in the United States. The sample holds a few counts of this clone. Its target is unknown. Material: unsorted PBMCs, obtained 1.3 years after starting antiretroviral therapy. The receptor was derived from a man aged 55 to 69 with HIV.

CDR3 in DNA: TGTGCCAGCAGACGATACACAGGGGGCGCGAACACCGGGGAGCTGTTTTTT. Its translation is CASRRYTGGANTGELFF. The chain combines TRBV2 with TRBJ2-2; 9 positions agree with TRBD1. The CDR3 is made up of 17 amino acids. V trimming: 6 bases; J trimming: 0 bases; junction bases outside the gene matches: 8. Germline-derived CDR1 and CDR2 are SNHLY and FYNNEI.